The sequence of this T cell receptor beta chain was determined in a study of shared clonotypes between healthy human individuals. Study context: Donors had three CD4 naive, three CD4 memory, two CD8 naive and one CD8 memory plate apiece. General study results and limits: What naive subsets generally showed was a larger estimated richness than memory subsets showed. In contrast to clonotypes shared by all four donors, non-shared clonotypes had lower generation probabilities.

The naive CD8 subset, CD45RO-negative cells positively selected for CCR7, excluded terminally differentiated effector memory CD45RA+ cells. This clone is a singleton in its sample. The antigen is undetermined. Sequenced by immunoSEQ multiplex PCR; TCRdb stores in-frame clones only, minus some. The data contain about 2.1 million clones, just under 95% of them singletons. V dropped 4 bases and J dropped 2; count of bases not matched to a gene: 9. The length of the CDR3 is 17 residues. Germline lookup yields CDR1 SEHNR and CDR2 FQNEAQ (reference sequence). This TCR was sampled from a man aged 18 to 29 in good health. Some clones in this sample may be carry-over from other donors' samples. This chain connects TRBV7-9 to TRBJ1-3; 9 positions agree with TRBD1. Sequences were obtained from naive CD8+ T cells from PBMCs. CDR3 amino acids: CASSSPSGQGAGNTIYF. The CDR3 DNA reads as TGTGCCAGCAGCTCCCCCTCGGGACAGGGTGCTGGAAACACCATATATTTT. The full variable domain, its missing parts supplied by reference TRBV7-9 and TRBJ1-3, is DTGVSQNPRHKITKRGQNVTFRCDPISEHNRLYWYRQTLGQGPEFLTYFQNEAQLEKSRLLSDRFSAERPKGSFSTLEIQRTEQGDSAMYLCASSSPSGQGAGNTIYFGEGSWLTVV.